This T cell receptor (beta chain) was captured by sequencing in a study of cytomegalovirus exposure and HLA in healthy donors. Both 60 Vbeta primers and 13 Jbeta primers went into the PCR. Only in-frame clones appear in the TCRdb table, and some are missing; sequencing was by immunoSEQ multiplex PCR. Here the sample table reports 95,000 to 110,000 clones. Losses at the gene ends were 0 bases for V and 7 bases for J; bases not matched to a gene: 0. Germline assignment: CDR1 MGHRA and CDR2 YSYEKL. This CDR3 comprises 13 residues. Study-level results: Because they were indistinguishable, some V segments, including TRBV6-2 and TRBV6-3, were excluded. The study assumed roughly uniform donor sequencing depth for presence/absence analyses.

With regard to this clone: Its antigen is currently unknown.

Material: PBMCs. The TCR originated in a man aged 40-55 years in good health and CMV-seronegative. The genes are TRBV4-1 and TRBJ2-1; 7 bases agree with TRBD2. CDR3 protein: CASSQEAGNEQFF. Written as DNA, the CDR3 is TGCGCCAGCAGCCAAGAAGCGGGGAATGAGCAGTTCTTC.